Below are 29 T cell receptor beta chains sequenced from a single sample in a study of response to subunit inactivated influenza vaccine. TCRdb re-derived calls from the RT-PCR reads in MiXCR, one entry per CDR3 protein. The profile shows hundreds of thousands of distinct CDR3 sequences, around a sixth of them singletons. The sample was PBMCs from blood, taken 11 to 12 days after vaccination. The receptors were sampled from a man in his forties or fifties who received an inactivated influenza vaccine.

This clonotype was observed a few times. The CDR3 region is CATTGGDTDTQYF. The CDR3 DNA reads TGTGCCACTACAGGGGGTGATACAGATACGCAGTATTTT. V usage is TRBV10-3 and J usage is TRBJ2-3; TRBD1 matches 8 bases. This CDR3 has 13 residues. Germline V CDR1 and CDR2: ENHRY, SYGVKD. Germline trimming cut 10 bases from V and 3 bases from J; bases unmatched to any gene: 6.

CDR3 loop: CSASGTALSNYGYTF. Written as DNA, the CDR3 is TGCAGTGCTAGTGGGACAGCGCTTTCTAACTATGGCTACACCTTC. The rearrangement uses TRBV20-1 and TRBJ1-2; 7 bases line up with TRBD1. CDR3 length equals 15 residues. The junction had 7 bases not matched to a gene; V was cut back by 3 bases and J by 0 bases. Germline CDR1 is DFQATT and CDR2 is SNEGSKA (reference sequence).

This clonotype was counted between two and nine times. V gene TRBV3-1 combines with J gene TRBJ2-1; maybe TRBD2 (5 bases). V lost 1 base and J lost 6, with 7 bases in between. The CDR3 sequence is 13 residues long. Germline V gene sequence: CDR1 LGHDT, CDR2 YNNKEL (reference sequence). The CDR3 DNA is TGTGCCAGCAGCCAAGTAACTAGCAATGAGCAGTTCTTC. It codes for CASSQVTSNEQFF.

This chain links TRBV5-1 with TRBJ2-2, with 7 bases matching TRBD1. Germline V gives CDR1 SGHRS, CDR2 YFSETQ. J gave up 3 bases and V 0 bases, and 5 bases lay outside the gene matches. CDR3 size: 16 residues. DNA for the CDR3: TGCGCCAGCAGCTTGGGGCCTACAGGGGACACCGGGGAGCTGTTTTTT. Its protein is CASSLGPTGDTGELFF.

In its sample, this clonotype was seen a few times. J is TRBJ2-6 and V is TRBV20-1, with TRBD1 identical over 9 bases. The CDR3 is 19 amino acids. Trimming at V came to 0 bases and at J to 2 bases, leaving 11 bases not matched to a gene. Germline values: CDR1 DFQATT, CDR2 SNEGSKA (reference sequence). CDR3 nucleotide sequence: TGCAGTGCTAGAGATCCGAAGGAGACAGGGGGACCTGGGGCCAACGTCCTGACTTTC. As protein: CSARDPKETGGPGANVLTF.

This clonotype was detected a few times. This chain uses TRBV7-9 with TRBJ1-3, with a possible D match to TRBD1 (6 bases). V lost 5 bases and J lost 4, with 12 bases in between. Germline values: CDR1 SEHNR, CDR2 FQNEAQ (reference sequence). This CDR3 contains 14 residues. The CDR3 DNA sequence: TGTGCCAGCAGCGTGGGGACAAGCGGAAACACCATATATTTT. Translated: CASSVGTSGNTIYF.

This chain links TRBV20-1 with TRBJ2-6; TRBD1 agrees at 10 bases. CDR3 length: 16 amino acids. V was pared by 6 bases and J by 0 bases, with 5 bases of the junction left unmatched. The germline gives CDR1 DFQATT, CDR2 SNEGSKA (reference sequence). This CDR3 reads CSAAGQGFSGANVLTF. The CDR3 coding sequence is TGCAGTGCGGCGGGACAGGGGTTCTCTGGGGCCAACGTCCTGACTTTC.

This clonotype showed up just once. This sequence joins TRBV11-2 and TRBJ2-1, with 10 bases matching TRBD1. The V and J ends lost 5 bases and 2 bases, in that order; junction bases with no gene match: 18. The germline gives CDR1 SGHAT, CDR2 FQNNGV. The length of the CDR3 is 20 residues. In DNA form, the CDR3 reads TGTGCCAGCAGCCAGCCAGCGACAGGGGGCGGCGGGAGCACCTACAATGAGCAGTTCTTC. It translates to CASSQPATGGGGSTYNEQFF. The whole variable domain, remainder taken from reference TRBV11-2 and TRBJ2-1, is EAGVAQSPRYKIIEKRQSVAFWCNPISGHATLYWYQQILGQGPKLLIQFQNNGVVDDSQLPKDRFSAERLKGVDSTLKIQPAKLEDSAVYLCASSQPATGGGGSTYNEQFFGPGTRLTVL.

This clonotype was picked up many times. The CDR3 region has the DNA TGTGCCACCACTAACTTCCAGGGCCAAGAGACCCAGTACTTC. It translates to CATTNFQGQETQYF. V gene TRBV28 combines with J gene TRBJ2-5; maybe TRBD1 (5 bases). The V and J ends lost 10 bases and 1 base respectively, with 16 bases between them. CDR1 and CDR2 from the germline V gene are MDHEN and SYDVKM. This CDR3 is 14 amino acids long. Drawing the rest from reference TRBV28 and TRBJ2-5, the complete variable domain is DVKVTQSSRYLVKRTGEKVFLECVQDMDHENMFWYRQDPGLGLRLIYFSYDVKMKEKGDIPEGYSVSREKKERFSLILESASTNQTSMYLCATTNFQGQETQYFGPGTRLLVL.

The V gene is TRBV6-2 or TRBV6-3, the J gene TRBJ1-1, with D unresolved. Germline V gives CDR1 MNHEY, CDR2 SVGEGT. V lost 3 bases, J lost 6 bases, and 14 bases lay in between. This CDR3 spans 14 amino acids. The DNA for the CDR3 is TGTGCCAGCAGTTATGCACCCCTTAAACCTGAAGCTTTCTTT. Translated, it gives CASSYAPLKPEAFF.

The chain links TRBV28 to TRBJ1-6, with 7 bases lining up with TRBD1. CDR1 and CDR2 (germline): MDHEN, SYDVKM. J was trimmed by 7 bases and V by 4 bases; bases with no gene match: 4. The CDR3 sequence is 14 residues long. Here the CDR3 reads CASSSPGQNSPLHF. CDR3 DNA sequence: TGTGCCAGCAGTTCACCGGGACAGAATTCACCCCTCCACTTT.

The rearrangement joins TRBV20-1 to TRBJ2-7; the match to TRBD1 covers 8 bases. The CDR3 sequence is 16 residues long. V lost 0 bases, J lost 7 bases, and 14 bases stayed unmatched. From germline, CDR1 is DFQATT and CDR2 SNEGSKA (reference sequence). CDR3 region: CSARDSEAGGSEEQYF. In DNA, the CDR3 is TGCAGTGCTAGAGATTCGGAGGCAGGGGGCTCGGAAGAGCAGTACTTC.

The chain carries TRBV7-2 and TRBJ2-7, with TRBD1 as a possible D gene (6 bases). CDR3 length: 13 residues. Per the germline V gene, CDR1 is SGHTA and CDR2 is FQGNSA. The ends were cut back, 6 bases at V and 4 bases at J, with 13 bases in the middle. Written as DNA, the CDR3 is TGTGCCAGCAGGATCTTGGGGGCGTACGAGCAGTACTTC. Translating it yields CASRILGAYEQYF. Full variable domain (missing parts from reference TRBV7-2 and TRBJ2-7): GAGVSQSPSNKVTEKGKDVELRCDPISGHTALYWYRQSLGQGLEFLIYFQGNSAPDKSGLPSDRFSAERTGGSVSTLTIQRTQQEDSAVYLCASRILGAYEQYFGPGTRLTVT.

With respect to this clonotype: One end of the junction varies from germline; a read error may be responsible. CDR3 in amino acids: CAWSSGTGGYFGSPLLF. CDR3 nucleotides: TGTGCCTGGAGCTCCGGGACAGGGGGATATTTTGGGTCACCCCTCCTCTTT. The chain carries TRBV30 and TRBJ1-6, with 11 bases aligning to TRBD1. This CDR3 is built from 17 residues. Germline V gene lookup returns CDR1 GTSNPN and CDR2 SVGIG (reference sequence).

The V gene is TRBV28, the J gene TRBJ2-3; 8 nucleotides line up with TRBD2. The length of the CDR3 is 13 residues. CDR1 MDHEN and CDR2 SYDVKM come from the germline V gene. J was trimmed by 14 bases and V by 6 bases; bases with no gene match: 13. In DNA form, the CDR3 reads TGTGCCAGCAGGCCGGGGGCGGGAGGCCGTCCGTATTTT. Translated, it gives CASRPGAGGRPYF.

This clonotype was seen repeatedly, ten times or more. This chain uses TRBV15 with TRBJ2-5; TRBD2 matches 9 bases. CDR1 and CDR2 from the germline V gene are LNHNV and YYDKDF (reference sequence). The CDR3 is made up of 17 amino acids. After removal of 0 bases from V and 3 bases from J, the junction contained 8 bases not matched to a gene. CDR3 region: CATSRDRSGRWKETQYF. CDR3 nucleotide sequence: TGTGCCACCAGCAGAGATCGAAGCGGGAGGTGGAAAGAGACCCAGTACTTC. The full variable domain, rest sourced from reference TRBV15 and TRBJ2-5, is DAMVIQNPRYQVTQFGKPVTLSCSQTLNHNVMYWYQQKSSQAPKLLFHYYDKDFNNEADTPDNFQSRRPNTSFCFLDIRSPGLGDTAMYLCATSRDRSGRWKETQYFGPGTRLLVL.

This clonotype showed up just a few times. The V and J genes are TRBV21-1 and TRBJ2-7; the table assigns TRBD2, which was not confirmed against the DNA. TRBV21-1 corresponds to a pseudogene. The CDR3 contains 16 residues. This CDR3 reads CASSNGSSASSYEQYF. The CDR3 coding sequence is TGTGCCAGCAGCAATGGTTCTAGCGCGAGCTCCTACGAGCAGTACTTC.

This clonotype came up a few times. The chain is built from TRBV5-3 and TRBJ1-5, with D uncertain. TRBV5-3 is an ORF, and what it does is uncertain. The CDR3 loop spans 14 amino acids. Between the trimmed V and J ends, which lost 1 base and 5 bases, there was a span of 10 bases. The CDR3 bases are TGTGCCAGAAGCTTGTTAAGAAGGGATCAGCCCCAGCATTTT. It is translated as CARSLLRRDQPQHF.

The J gene is TRBJ2-3, the V gene TRBV6-2 or TRBV6-3; TRBD1 might be the D (6 bases). Between the trimmed V and J ends, which lost 6 bases and 8 bases, there was a span of 9 bases. Germline assignment: CDR1 MNHEY and CDR2 SVGEGT. The CDR3 spans 11 residues. The CDR3 nucleotides are TGTGCCAGCAGAATCAGGGGTACGCAGTATTTT. Encoded protein: CASRIRGTQYF.

This clonotype was observed a few times. The gene calls are TRBV7-2 and TRBJ2-1, with TRBD2 matching over 8 bases. The germline V gene encodes CDR1 SGHTA and CDR2 FQGNSA. The CDR3 runs 15 residues. V lost 2 bases, J lost 6 bases, and 6 bases stayed unmatched. The CDR3: CASSLIREGGNEQFF. The CDR3 DNA reads as TGTGCCAGCAGCTTAATCCGGGAGGGTGGCAATGAGCAGTTCTTC. Filled out from reference TRBV7-2 and TRBJ2-1, the complete variable domain reads GAGVSQSPSNKVTEKGKDVELRCDPISGHTALYWYRQSLGQGLEFLIYFQGNSAPDKSGLPSDRFSAERTGGSVSTLTIQRTQQEDSAVYLCASSLIREGGNEQFFGPGTRLTVL.

The rearrangement links TRBV7-9 to TRBJ1-2; the match to TRBD1 covers 8 bases. V was clipped by 5 bases and J by 4 bases; unmatched bases: 6. There are 14 residues in the CDR3. Germline CDR1 SEHNR, CDR2 FQNEAQ (reference sequence). CDR3: CASSADRGPYGYTF. CDR3 sequence (DNA): TGTGCCAGCAGCGCCGACAGGGGACCCTATGGCTACACCTTC. The whole variable domain, remainder taken from reference TRBV7-9 and TRBJ1-2, is DTGVSQNPRHKITKRGQNVTFRCDPISEHNRLYWYRQTLGQGPEFLTYFQNEAQLEKSRLLSDRFSAERPKGSFSTLEIQRTEQGDSAMYLCASSADRGPYGYTFGSGTRLTVV.

This chain links TRBV20-1 with TRBJ2-7; D is unresolved. CDR1 and CDR2 (germline): DFQATT, SNEGSKA (reference sequence). The V gene lost 2 bases and the J gene lost 2 bases, with 10 bases spanning the gap. This CDR3 contains 13 residues. Written as DNA, the CDR3 is TGCAGTGCTAGAAGACCTGAAGCCTACGAGCAGTACTTC. Encoded protein: CSARRPEAYEQYF.

This clonotype showed up just a few times. J is TRBJ2-7 and V is TRBV7-9, with D possibly TRBD1 on 6 matching bases. The CDR3 totals 15 residues. The germline CDR1 and CDR2 sequences are SEHNR and FQNEAQ (reference sequence). Trimming took off 4 bases at V and 2 bases at J, with 15 bases between the two ends. The CDR3 region has the DNA TGTGCCAGCAGCTCGGCCGGGACACCAACCTACGAGCAGTACTTC. It translates to CASSSAGTPTYEQYF.

This rearrangement joins TRBV7-6 to TRBJ2-5; 8 nucleotides align to TRBD2. V trimming: 2 bases; J trimming: 4 bases; junction bases outside the gene matches: 6. Germline V gene sequence: CDR1 SGHVS, CDR2 FNYEAQ. This CDR3 region has 15 residues. CDR3 DNA sequence: TGTGCCAGCAGCTTAAACGGGGGGGCTAGAGAGACCCAGTACTTC. Protein: CASSLNGGARETQYF.

This clonotype was found a few times. V usage is TRBV7-2 and J usage is TRBJ1-5; D not resolved. CDR1 and CDR2 from the germline V gene are SGHTA and FQGNSA. V lost 1 base, J lost 4 bases, and 8 bases lay in between. The CDR3 spans 14 residues. The CDR3 protein is CASSLEEGNQPQHF. The CDR3 nucleotides are TGTGCCAGCAGCTTAGAAGAGGGAAATCAGCCCCAGCATTTT.

This clonotype was seen more than once but under ten times. V and J are TRBV20-1 and TRBJ1-5; D is unresolved. This CDR3 is 13 amino acids long. V was cut by 0 bases and J by 3 bases, with 6 bases left in between. The germline V gene encodes CDR1 DFQATT and CDR2 SNEGSKA (reference sequence). CDR3 coding DNA: TGCAGTGCTAGAGACAGTAACAATCAGCCCCAGCATTTT. Protein product: CSARDSNNQPQHF.

This clonotype showed up just a few times. The chain recombines TRBV4-3 with TRBJ2-3, with 10 bases aligning to TRBD1. With 1 base clipped from V and 5 bases from J, the junction kept 3 bases outside the gene matches. The CDR3 contains 15 residues. From germline, CDR1 is LGHNA and CDR2 YSLEER. The CDR3 is CASSQGDRGQDTQYF. For the CDR3, the DNA is TGCGCCAGCAGCCAAGGCGACAGGGGGCAAGATACGCAGTATTTT.

This clonotype was found a few times. This chain joins TRBV12-3 or TRBV12-4 and TRBJ2-1, with 7 positions matching TRBD1. Trimming at V came to 5 bases and at J to 6 bases, leaving 4 bases not matched to a gene. The CDR3 is 13 residues long. The CDR3 DNA reads TGTGCCAGCAGTCACGGACAGGTCAATGAGCAGTTCTTC. This sequence encodes CASSHGQVNEQFF.

The table lists this clonotype with many counts. The V and J genes are TRBV7-8 and TRBJ1-5; D call uncertain. This CDR3 spans 15 amino acids. Trimming took off 1 base at V and 4 bases at J, with 11 bases between the two ends. CDR1 SGHVS and CDR2 FQNEAQ come from the germline V gene. CDR3 bases: TGTGCCAGCAGCTTAGTTACGACCACTAATCAGCCCCAGCATTTT. It is translated as CASSLVTTTNQPQHF.